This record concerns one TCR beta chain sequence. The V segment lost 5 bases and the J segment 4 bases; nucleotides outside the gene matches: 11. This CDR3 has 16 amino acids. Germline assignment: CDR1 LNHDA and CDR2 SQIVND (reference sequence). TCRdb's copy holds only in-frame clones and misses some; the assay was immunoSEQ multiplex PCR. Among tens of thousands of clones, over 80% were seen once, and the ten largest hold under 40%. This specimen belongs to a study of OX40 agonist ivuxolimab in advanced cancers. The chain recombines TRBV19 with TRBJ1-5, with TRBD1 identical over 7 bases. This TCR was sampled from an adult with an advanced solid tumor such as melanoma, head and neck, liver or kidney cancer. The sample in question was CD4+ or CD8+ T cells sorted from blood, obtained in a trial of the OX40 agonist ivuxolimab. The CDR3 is CASSPLTGVGNQPQHF. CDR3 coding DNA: TGTGCCAGTAGTCCATTAACAGGGGTCGGGAATCAGCCCCAGCATTTT.